Listed below are T cell receptor beta chains from one sample, sequenced in a study of blood T cell repertoires in COVID-19. Repertoires were generated with immunoSEQ multiplex PCR, while TCRdb's copy carries only in-frame clones and drops some. This table holds a few hundred thousand clones, roughly 85% found once. What was sequenced was peripheral blood. The receptors were sampled from a young woman with acute or convalescent COVID-19. CDR3s leave out the opening cysteine and the closing phenylalanine or tryptophan. Size tells how often a clone was seen (once, few, many) or the class of an expanded clone, and some rows leave it out.

J: TRBJ1-1
size: NA
V: TRBV18
length: 11
CDR3: ASSPSLDTEAF

J: TRBJ1-1
size: NA
V: TRBV10-3
length: 14
CDR3: AISESRLREGTEAF

J: TRBJ1-2
size: NA
V: TRBV3-1/TRBV3-2
length: 12
CDR3: ASSQTTGGYGYT

J: TRBJ2-7
size: NA
V: TRBV3-1/TRBV3-2
length: 13
CDR3: ASSQDRDRSYEQY

J: TRBJ1-1
size: few
V: TRBV3-1/TRBV3-2
length: 13
CDR3: ASSRAGGLGTEAF

J: TRBJ1-5
size: NA
V: TRBV19
length: 12
CDR3: ASSPDRGNQPQH

J: TRBJ1-2
size: NA
V: TRBV4-1
length: 11
CDR3: ASSQGQGDGYT

J: TRBJ2-1
size: NA
V: TRBV30
length: 12
CDR3: AWNGGGSYNEQF

J: TRBJ1-2
size: NA
V: TRBV3-1/TRBV3-2
length: 12
CDR3: ASSHGQAIYGYT

J: TRBJ1-1
size: NA
V: TRBV5-1
length: 12
CDR3: ASSSSRWDTEAF

J: TRBJ1-1
size: few
V: TRBV5-1
length: 13
CDR3: ASSLGSRGRTEAF

J: TRBJ1-1
size: NA
V: TRBV12-5
length: 12
CDR3: ASGLPPPGTEAF

J: TRBJ2-3
size: NA
V: TRBV24-1
length: 12
CDR3: ATNPGRDTDTQY

J: TRBJ2-5
size: NA
V: TRBV24-1
length: 10
CDR3: ATGDREETQY

J: TRBJ1-2
size: few
V: TRBV5-4
length: 13
CDR3: ASSSKTGEAYGYT

J: TRBJ2-1
size: NA
V: TRBV28
length: 13
CDR3: ASSKSGRAYNEQF

J: TRBJ2-7
size: NA
V: TRBV9
length: 14
CDR3: ASSVDSGQGTYEQY

J: TRBJ2-3
size: NA
V: TRBV30
length: 15
CDR3: AWSVYLTGGLEDTQY

J: TRBJ2-7
size: once
V: TRBV3-1/TRBV3-2
length: 15
CDR3: ASSQGNLGSGADEQY

J: TRBJ1-4
size: NA
V: TRBV6-2/TRBV6-3
length: 13
CDR3: ASSSSDGENEKLF

J: TRBJ2-3
size: NA
V: TRBV5-1
length: 13
CDR3: ASSFSDASTDTQY

J: TRBJ1-4
size: few
V: TRBV12-5
length: 14
CDR3: ASGLQTGRLGEKLF

J: TRBJ1-4
size: once
V: TRBV28
length: 12
CDR3: ASSFPGANEKLF

J: TRBJ1-2
size: NA
V: TRBV24-1
length: 10
CDR3: ATSDDSYGYT

J: TRBJ2-3
size: NA
V: TRBV3-1/TRBV3-2
length: 13
CDR3: ASSLTTRRADTQY

J: TRBJ1-5
size: NA
V: TRBV7-2
length: 12
CDR3: ASSLEGLYQPQH

J: TRBJ1-2
size: NA
V: TRBV2
length: 11
CDR3: ATTFLPGYGYT

J: TRBJ2-3
size: NA
V: TRBV24-1
length: 15
CDR3: ATSDPGQPPYTDTQY

J: TRBJ1-2
size: once
V: TRBV6-5
length: 13
CDR3: ASSRDRGNDYGYT

J: TRBJ2-7
size: once
V: TRBV5-4
length: 14
CDR3: ASSLTPGQGLYEQY

J: TRBJ2-2
size: once
V: TRBV5-1
length: 14
CDR3: ASSPRTGSGTGELF

J: TRBJ1-1
size: NA
V: TRBV12-5
length: 10
CDR3: ASGFVNTEAF